One sample yielded the 6 T cell receptor beta chains listed below, sequenced in a study of T cell repertoires in cytomegalovirus infection. TCRdb analysed the reads with MiXCR anew, one entry per CDR3 protein. The sample lists approximately 550,000 distinct CDR3 sequences; more than 15% were seen once. The sequenced sample was CD8+ T cells from PBMCs. These receptors all come from a human donor in good health (CMV status not recorded). Some clones in this sample may be carry-over from other donors' samples.

In its sample, this clonotype was seen a few times. J is TRBJ2-5 and V is TRBV28; 7 nucleotides agree with TRBD1. The CDR3 contains 15 residues. The germline CDR1 and CDR2 sequences are MDHEN and SYDVKM. Trimming removed 6 bases from V and 2 bases from J; junction bases left unmatched: 9. CDR3 sequence (DNA): TGTGCCAGCAGACTTAGCAGGGGGTTTCAAGAGACCCAGTACTTC. It is translated as CASRLSRGFQETQYF.

There are many counts of this clonotype. This chain joins TRBV10-3 and TRBJ1-6, with no clear D. Trimming took 0 bases from V and 0 from J, leaving 9 bases between them. The CDR3 runs 17 residues. Germline V gene sequence: CDR1 ENHRY, CDR2 SYGVKD. As DNA, the CDR3 is TGTGCCATCAGTGAGTCTAAAGCGAGCTCCTATAATTCACCCCTCCACTTT. This sequence encodes CAISESKASSYNSPLHF.

This clonotype was counted many times. The chain links TRBV7-9 to TRBJ1-4; 8 positions agree with TRBD1. The CDR3 runs 19 residues. Germline values: CDR1 SEHNR, CDR2 FQNEAQ (reference sequence). The V and J ends lost 5 bases and 5 bases, in that order; junction bases with no gene match: 19. This CDR3 is CASSPQLGQGLSPNEKLFF. CDR3 nucleotides: TGTGCCAGCAGCCCTCAGCTCGGACAGGGCCTTTCCCCGAATGAAAAACTGTTTTTT.

In the case of this clonotype: One base away lies a much larger clone, so this may be a sequencing read error. V and J are TRBV7-6 and TRBJ1-2; 9 bases match TRBD1. Germline CDR1 reads SGHVS; CDR2 reads FNYEAQ. This CDR3 contains 16 residues. The CDR3 loop is CANSFLPGQGVDGYTF. In DNA form, the CDR3 reads TGTGCCAACAGCTTTCTTCCGGGACAGGGTGTGGATGGCTACACCTTC.

In this sample, this clonotype turned up many times. The V call is TRBV7-2, the J call TRBJ2-6, with 8 bases matching TRBD1. This CDR3 is built from 18 residues. V shed 4 bases, J shed 0 bases, and the junction held 8 bases outside the gene matches. Per germline, CDR1 SGHTA and CDR2 FQGNSA. The CDR3 sequence: CASSYAGTGASGANVLTF. CDR3 nucleotides: TGTGCCAGCAGCTACGCCGGGACAGGCGCCTCTGGGGCCAACGTCCTGACTTTC.

Many counts were recorded for this clonotype. This chain links TRBV28 with TRBJ1-5; TRBD1 is a possible D gene (5 bases). V shed 3 bases and J shed 5 bases, with 14 bases lying between them. Germline loops: CDR1 MDHEN, CDR2 SYDVKM. The CDR3 has 15 residues. The CDR3, as DNA: TGTGCCAGCAGTTTGCCGTCCGGGGGATATCAGCCCCAGCATTTT. It yields the protein CASSLPSGGYQPQHF.